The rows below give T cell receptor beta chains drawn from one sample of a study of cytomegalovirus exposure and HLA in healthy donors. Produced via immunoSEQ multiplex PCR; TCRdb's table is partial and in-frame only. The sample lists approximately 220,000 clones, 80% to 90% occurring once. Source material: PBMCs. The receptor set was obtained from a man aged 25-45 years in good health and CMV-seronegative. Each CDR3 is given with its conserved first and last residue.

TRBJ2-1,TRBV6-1,CASLDRVSNEQFF
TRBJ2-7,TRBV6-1,CASSGTSGGHPSYEQYF
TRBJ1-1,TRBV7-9,CASSPKGNAGSTEAFF
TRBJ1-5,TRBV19,CASTRGNQPQHF
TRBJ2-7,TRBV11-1,CASSPSRGISYEQYF
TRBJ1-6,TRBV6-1,CACGGFSNSPLHF
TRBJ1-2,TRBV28,CASSPGLGADRGYGYTF
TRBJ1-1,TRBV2,CAGEVKGLEAFF
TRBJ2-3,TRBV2,CASIRALQADTQYF
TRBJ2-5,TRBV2,CASSGPGASGGETQYF
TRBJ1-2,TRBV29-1,CSVEIGGRRGYGYTF
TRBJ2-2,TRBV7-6,CASSPHSSGAIGELFF
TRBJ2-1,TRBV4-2,CASSQGSGGQGDNEQFF
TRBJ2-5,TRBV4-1,CASSQDPSGGPLGTQYF
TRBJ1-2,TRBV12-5,CASGPGTGFGYTF
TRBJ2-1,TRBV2,CASRRVRTDAVAEQFF
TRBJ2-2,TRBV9,CASSVGLQVGELFF
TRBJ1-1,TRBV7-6,CASSRQTGTQGTEAFF
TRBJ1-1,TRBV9,CASSSGQGSTEAFF
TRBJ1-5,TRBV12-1,CASSFRTGWNGNQPQHF
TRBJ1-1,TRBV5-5,CASSIFRGRAFF
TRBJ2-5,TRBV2,CGVRGTSAQETQYF
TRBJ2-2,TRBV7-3,CASSLPGTGELFF
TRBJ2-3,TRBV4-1,CASSPTGTGLNTQYF
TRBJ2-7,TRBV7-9,CASTSGQTYEQYF
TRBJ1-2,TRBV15,CATSRGFEAYGYTF
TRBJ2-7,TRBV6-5,CASSFSTDQSYEQYF
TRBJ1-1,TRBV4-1,CASSHNAERFSGTEAFF
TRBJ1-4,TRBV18,CASSPLQGTNEKLFF
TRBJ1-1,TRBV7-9,CASSLARQSNMNTEAFF
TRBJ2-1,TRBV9,CASSLREAGDFYNEQFF
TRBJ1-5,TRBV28,CASKPDFGVGSQPQHF
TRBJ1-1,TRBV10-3,CAISESGGKAFF
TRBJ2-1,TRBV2,CASGKPTGFYEQFF
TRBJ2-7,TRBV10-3,CAISESLGQTYEQYF
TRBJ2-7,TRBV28,CASSFKRWEQYF
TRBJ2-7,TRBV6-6,CASGAQGRSYEQYF
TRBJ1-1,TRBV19,CASSIDLETANTEAFF
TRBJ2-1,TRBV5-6,CASSSTWLAGGYNEQFF
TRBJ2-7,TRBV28,CASSFGGGSYEQYF
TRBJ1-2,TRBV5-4,CASRGPGTGFGYTF
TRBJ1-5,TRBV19,CASSIDRAGNQPQHF